The rows below give T cell receptor beta chains drawn from one sample of a study of cytomegalovirus exposure and HLA in healthy donors. Produced via immunoSEQ multiplex PCR; TCRdb's table is partial and in-frame only. The sample has about 59,000 clones; 70% to 85% are singletons. Sequencing was done on a sample of PBMCs. The source of these receptors is a man between 35 and 55 years old in good health and CMV-seronegative. CDR3s leave out the opening cysteine and the closing phenylalanine or tryptophan. Fields, in order: V gene, J gene, CDR3 length, CDR3 protein.

v_gene: TRBV11-3
j_gene: TRBJ1-4
len: 12
CDR3aa: ASSMGRLNEKLF

v_gene: TRBV7-2
j_gene: TRBJ2-3
len: 17
CDR3aa: ASSLGTSGGLRRTDTQY

v_gene: TRBV12-5
j_gene: TRBJ1-5
len: 14
CDR3aa: ASGLVLSNPGQPQH

v_gene: TRBV11-2
j_gene: TRBJ2-7
len: 13
CDR3aa: ASSGWGAGAYEQY

v_gene: TRBV19
j_gene: TRBJ1-5
len: 13
CDR3aa: ASTKAQGGNQPQH

v_gene: TRBV2
j_gene: TRBJ1-1
len: 13
CDR3aa: ASSEVIRGGTEAF

v_gene: TRBV10-3
j_gene: TRBJ1-1
len: 12
CDR3aa: AISEPGINTEAF

v_gene: TRBV19
j_gene: TRBJ1-1
len: 13
CDR3aa: ASGRPTGSYFEAF

v_gene: TRBV2
j_gene: NA
len: 11
CDR3aa: ASSEVQRYEQY

v_gene: TRBV6-5
j_gene: TRBJ2-2
len: 12
CDR3aa: ASERVSNTGELF

v_gene: TRBV6-6
j_gene: TRBJ1-1
len: 11
CDR3aa: ASSYERHTEAF

v_gene: TRBV6-6
j_gene: TRBJ1-3
len: 13
CDR3aa: ASSHTGVSGNTIY

v_gene: TRBV6-6
j_gene: TRBJ2-2
len: 11
CDR3aa: ASRLGGNGELF

v_gene: TRBV4-3
j_gene: TRBJ1-1
len: 14
CDR3aa: ASSRQTGAMNTEAF

v_gene: TRBV29-1
j_gene: TRBJ1-1
len: 9
CDR3aa: SVHGAGEAF

v_gene: TRBV29-1
j_gene: TRBJ1-1
len: 12
CDR3aa: SVGTGTYHTEAF

v_gene: TRBV18
j_gene: TRBJ2-7
len: 12
CDR3aa: ASSPTNRAYEQY

v_gene: TRBV19
j_gene: TRBJ1-5
len: 12
CDR3aa: ASSEDSTLGPQH

v_gene: TRBV7-9
j_gene: TRBJ1-6
len: 14
CDR3aa: ASSEGQIWDDSPLH

v_gene: TRBV29-1
j_gene: TRBJ1-1
len: 11
CDR3aa: SVSPAGSTEAF

v_gene: TRBV9
j_gene: TRBJ1-1
len: 12
CDR3aa: ASSVGGQNTEAF

v_gene: TRBV5-1
j_gene: TRBJ1-1
len: 14
CDR3aa: ASSLRGGLSNTEAF

v_gene: TRBV18
j_gene: TRBJ1-1
len: 12
CDR3aa: ASSTTGENTEAF

v_gene: TRBV11-3
j_gene: TRBJ2-7
len: 14
CDR3aa: ASSPRGRGGFYEQY

v_gene: TRBV4-1
j_gene: TRBJ2-1
len: 17
CDR3aa: ASSQEPGSVDSTHNEQF

v_gene: TRBV6-6
j_gene: TRBJ2-1
len: 12
CDR3aa: ASSPGTSYNEQF

v_gene: TRBV7-3
j_gene: TRBJ2-1
len: 14
CDR3aa: ASSLVGGSSYNEQF

v_gene: TRBV6-1
j_gene: TRBJ2-5
len: 12
CDR3aa: ASGRMGLGETQY

v_gene: TRBV25-1
j_gene: TRBJ2-1
len: 11
CDR3aa: ASSVRHDNEQF

v_gene: TRBV7-2
j_gene: TRBJ1-3
len: 11
CDR3aa: ASSAGGGNTIY

v_gene: TRBV7-3
j_gene: TRBJ1-2
len: 11
CDR3aa: ASSPGQGSGYT

v_gene: TRBV7-9
j_gene: TRBJ2-2
len: 12
CDR3aa: ASSFTDNTGELF

v_gene: TRBV7-2
j_gene: TRBJ1-5
len: 11
CDR3aa: ASSLTGSQPQH

v_gene: TRBV4-1
j_gene: TRBJ1-2
len: 13
CDR3aa: ASSQDTGGASGYT

v_gene: TRBV5-1
j_gene: TRBJ1-1
len: 13
CDR3aa: ASSAMTGGRTEAF

v_gene: TRBV11-2
j_gene: TRBJ1-2
len: 13
CDR3aa: ASSLDRLVNYGYT

v_gene: TRBV4-3
j_gene: TRBJ2-3
len: 16
CDR3aa: ASSQTGTGGARLDTQY

v_gene: TRBV7-8
j_gene: TRBJ2-3
len: 13
CDR3aa: ASSPRDRVTDTQY

v_gene: TRBV30
j_gene: TRBJ1-6
len: 14
CDR3aa: AWSVPLTSRYSPLH

v_gene: TRBV7-2
j_gene: TRBJ2-4
len: 10
CDR3aa: ASSGQSRFQY

v_gene: TRBV5-8
j_gene: TRBJ1-1
len: 12
CDR3aa: ASSFFPSGAEAF

v_gene: TRBV7-9
j_gene: TRBJ1-1
len: 14
CDR3aa: ASSGPPGFMNTEAF

v_gene: TRBV9
j_gene: TRBJ2-5
len: 13
CDR3aa: ASSGDKRYQETQY

v_gene: TRBV5-6
j_gene: TRBJ2-2
len: 14
CDR3aa: ASSSFRDSQAGELF

v_gene: TRBV7-9
j_gene: TRBJ2-3
len: 11
CDR3aa: AAWRGWTDTQY

v_gene: TRBV27
j_gene: TRBJ2-2
len: 12
CDR3aa: ASSWTANTGELF

v_gene: TRBV27
j_gene: TRBJ2-7
len: 11
CDR3aa: ASSFSQAYEQY

v_gene: TRBV10-1
j_gene: TRBJ2-2
len: 12
CDR3aa: ASSPRGVTGELF